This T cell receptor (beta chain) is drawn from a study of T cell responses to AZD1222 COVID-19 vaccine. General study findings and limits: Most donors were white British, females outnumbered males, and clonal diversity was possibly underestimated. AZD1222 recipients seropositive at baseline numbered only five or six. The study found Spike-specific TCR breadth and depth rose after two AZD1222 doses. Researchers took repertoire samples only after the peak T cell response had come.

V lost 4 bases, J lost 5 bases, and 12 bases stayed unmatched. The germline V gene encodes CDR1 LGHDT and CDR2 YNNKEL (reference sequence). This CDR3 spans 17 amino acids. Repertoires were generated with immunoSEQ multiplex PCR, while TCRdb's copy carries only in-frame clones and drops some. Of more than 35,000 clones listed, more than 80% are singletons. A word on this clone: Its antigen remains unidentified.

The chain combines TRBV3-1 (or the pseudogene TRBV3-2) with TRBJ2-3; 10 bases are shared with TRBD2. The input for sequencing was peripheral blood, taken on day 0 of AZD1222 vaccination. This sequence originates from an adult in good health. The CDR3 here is CASSPKLSGGAKDTQYF. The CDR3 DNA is TGTGCCAGCAGCCCGAAGCTCAGCGGGGGGGCTAAAGATACGCAGTATTTT.